The rows below give T cell receptor beta chains drawn from one sample of a study of T cell repertoires in cytomegalovirus infection. MiXCR, applied by TCRdb to the reads, yields one record per CDR3 protein. The top ten clones hold approximately 13% of a sample with about 530,000 distinct CDR3 sequences, more than 25% of them seen once. The source material was PBMCs. These receptors all come from a human donor in good health (CMV status not recorded). Some clones in this sample may be carry-over from other donors' samples. Each CDR3 is given with its conserved first and last residue. A D gene is named only where the DNA matches it firmly. Rows give clone size only sometimes, using once, few, many, or a class for an expanded clone.

J: TRBJ1-1
size: many
V: TRBV7-8
D: -
CDR3: CASSLGPRLNTEAFF
DNA: TGTGCCAGCAGCTTAGGGCCGCGGTTGAACACTGAAGCTTTCTTT

J: TRBJ1-5
size: many
V: TRBV7-2
D: -
CDR3: CASSFDPAWPQHF
DNA: TGTGCCAGCAGCTTTGACCCCGCATGGCCCCAGCATTTT

J: TRBJ1-1
size: few
V: TRBV7-6
D: -
CDR3: CASSPRTEATEAFF
DNA: TGTGCCAGCAGCCCTAGGACAGAGGCCACTGAAGCTTTCTTT

J: TRBJ1-2
size: -
V: TRBV2
D: -
CDR3: CASSGDSNYGYTF
DNA: TGTGCCAGCAGTGGAGATTCTAACTATGGCTACACCTTC

J: TRBJ2-5
size: -
V: TRBV19
D: -
CDR3: CASSIRRLMAQETQYF
DNA: TGTGCCAGTAGTATTCGGCGTCTGATGGCACAAGAGACCCAGTACTTC

J: TRBJ2-7
size: few
V: TRBV10-3
D: TRBD2
CDR3: CAIKVRPSGSYEQYF
DNA: TGTGCCATCAAGGTGAGGCCTAGCGGGAGCTACGAGCAGTACTTC

J: TRBJ1-5
size: -
V: TRBV4-1
D: -
CDR3: CASSHRGGNQPQHF
DNA: TGCGCCAGCAGCCACAGGGGTGGAAATCAGCCCCAGCATTTT

J: TRBJ1-6
size: many
V: TRBV12-3/TRBV12-4
D: TRBD1
CDR3: CASSYPGQGYNSPLHF
DNA: TGTGCCAGCAGTTATCCGGGACAGGGTTACAATTCACCCCTCCACTTT

J: TRBJ1-2
size: few
V: TRBV7-9
D: -
CDR3: CASSSDAAMIYGYTF
DNA: TGTGCCAGCAGCTCAGACGCGGCGATGATCTATGGCTACACCTTC

J: TRBJ1-1
size: once
V: TRBV29-1
D: -
CDR3: CSVEGINTEAFF
DNA: TGCAGCGTTGAAGGGATTAACACTGAAGCTTTCTTT

J: TRBJ2-5
size: -
V: TRBV19
D: TRBD2
CDR3: CASSLGTSGYGETQYF
DNA: TGTGCCAGTAGTTTAGGGACTAGCGGGTACGGAGAGACCCAGTACTTC

J: TRBJ2-1
size: -
V: TRBV5-1
D: TRBD2
CDR3: CASSLAPGLAREQFF
DNA: TGCGCCAGCAGCTTGGCCCCGGGACTAGCAAGAGAGCAGTTCTTC

J: TRBJ2-1
size: -
V: TRBV28
D: -
CDR3: CASSPRFAHNEQFF
DNA: TGTGCCAGCAGCCCCCGGTTCGCGCATAATGAGCAGTTCTTC

J: TRBJ1-3
size: -
V: TRBV7-2
D: -
CDR3: CASSFLSLSAIYF
DNA: TGTGCCAGCAGCTTCCTCTCTCTTTCCGCCATATATTTT

J: TRBJ1-5
size: few
V: TRBV11-2
D: -
CDR3: CASSPDPGQPQHF
DNA: TGTGCCAGCAGCCCGGACCCTGGGCAGCCCCAGCATTTT

J: TRBJ1-5
size: few
V: TRBV19
D: -
CDR3: CASSGGINQPQHF
DNA: TGTGCCAGTAGTGGGGGGATCAATCAGCCCCAGCATTTT

J: TRBJ1-2
size: few
V: TRBV19
D: -
CDR3: CASSRDVDYGYTF
DNA: TGTGCCAGTAGTAGGGACGTCGACTATGGCTACACCTTC

J: TRBJ1-2
size: few
V: TRBV19
D: -
CDR3: CASSIGRGGRYYGYTF
DNA: TGTGCCAGTAGTATTGGAAGGGGGGGCCGCTACTATGGCTACACCTTC

J: TRBJ2-7
size: -
V: TRBV7-9
D: TRBD2
CDR3: CASSLGQGGLAVYLEQYF
DNA: TGTGCCAGCAGCTTAGGCCAGGGGGGACTAGCGGTATACCTCGAGCAGTACTTC

J: TRBJ2-1
size: few
V: TRBV7-9
D: TRBD1
CDR3: CASSMGQGRVDEQFF
DNA: TGTGCCAGCAGCATGGGACAGGGAAGGGTGGATGAGCAGTTCTTC

J: TRBJ2-3
size: many
V: TRBV7-2
D: TRBD2
CDR3: CASSLVGVMAGGRTQYF
DNA: TGTGCCAGCAGCTTAGTGGGGGTGATGGCGGGAGGAAGAACGCAGTATTTT

J: TRBJ2-2
size: -
V: TRBV7-3
D: TRBD2
CDR3: CASSPRLAGGNVGELFF
DNA: TGTGCCAGCAGCCCCCGACTAGCGGGAGGAAACGTGGGGGAGCTGTTTTTT

J: TRBJ2-1
size: -
V: TRBV24-1
D: -
CDR3: CATSSRSGGVGFF
DNA: TGTGCCACCAGTTCCCGTAGCGGAGGGGTGGGGTTCTTC

J: TRBJ1-2
size: -
V: TRBV30
D: -
CDR3: CAWTAAGDYGYTF
DNA: TGTGCCTGGACCGCCGCGGGGGACTATGGCTACACCTTC

J: TRBJ2-3
size: many
V: TRBV7-2
D: TRBD2
CDR3: CASSFSGVTDTQYF
DNA: TGTGCCAGCAGCTTTAGCGGGGTCACAGATACGCAGTATTTT

J: TRBJ2-5
size: -
V: TRBV7-6
D: -
CDR3: CASSPGRAEVTQYF
DNA: TGTGCCAGCAGCCCAGGACGGGCGGAAGTGACCCAGTACTTC

J: TRBJ2-3
size: -
V: TRBV20-1
D: TRBD2
CDR3: CSAITSGRSDTQYF
DNA: TGCAGTGCCATAACTAGCGGGAGATCAGATACGCAGTATTTT

J: TRBJ2-7
size: many
V: TRBV7-8
D: TRBD1
CDR3: CASSFPGQGGYEQYF
DNA: TGTGCCAGCAGCTTCCCGGGACAGGGAGGGTACGAGCAGTACTTC

J: TRBJ1-5
size: few
V: TRBV5-6
D: -
CDR3: CASSLRGDDQPQHF
DNA: TGTGCCAGCAGCTTGAGGGGGGACGATCAGCCCCAGCATTTT

J: TRBJ2-7
size: few
V: TRBV7-2
D: TRBD2
CDR3: CASSSAVGRGTYEQYF
DNA: TGTGCCAGCAGCTCCGCCGTGGGGCGGGGGACCTACGAGCAGTACTTC

J: TRBJ1-6
size: -
V: TRBV28
D: -
CDR3: CASSFQNSGWDSPLHF
DNA: TGTGCCAGCAGTTTCCAAAACTCCGGGTGGGATTCACCCCTCCACTTT

J: TRBJ2-6
size: -
V: TRBV14
D: TRBD1
CDR3: CASSPWDSSGANVLTF
DNA: TGTGCCAGCAGCCCTTGGGACAGCTCTGGGGCCAACGTCCTGACTTTC

J: TRBJ2-1
size: -
V: TRBV29-1
D: -
CDR3: CSVEMRYNEQFF
DNA: TGCAGCGTTGAAATGCGTTACAATGAGCAGTTCTTC

J: TRBJ2-1
size: -
V: TRBV11-2
D: TRBD2
CDR3: CASSRTSGRVTYNEQFF
DNA: TGTGCCAGCAGCCGGACTAGCGGGAGAGTAACCTACAATGAGCAGTTCTTC

J: TRBJ1-5
size: few
V: TRBV6-6
D: -
CDR3: CASSPQGGGNQPQHF
DNA: TGTGCCAGCAGTCCCCAGGGCGGGGGCAATCAGCCCCAGCATTTT

J: TRBJ1-1
size: few
V: TRBV28
D: TRBD1
CDR3: CASSYRGWGWHTEAFF
DNA: TGTGCCAGCAGTTACAGGGGGTGGGGATGGCACACTGAAGCTTTCTTT

J: TRBJ1-2
size: few
V: TRBV28
D: TRBD1
CDR3: CASSRGTAQRGYTF
DNA: TGTGCCAGCAGTAGAGGGACAGCGCAGCGTGGCTACACCTTC

J: TRBJ1-2
size: many
V: TRBV7-2
D: -
CDR3: CASSYPPPATGGYTF
DNA: TGTGCCAGCAGCTACCCCCCCCCCGCGACGGGAGGCTACACCTTC

J: TRBJ1-5
size: many
V: TRBV7-2
D: -
CDR3: CASPKGYYSNQPQHF
DNA: TGTGCCAGCCCCAAGGGCTATTATAGCAATCAGCCCCAGCATTTT

J: TRBJ1-1
size: few
V: TRBV6-5
D: -
CDR3: CASSYSISLMNTEAFF
DNA: TGTGCCAGCAGTTACTCGATAAGTTTAATGAACACTGAAGCTTTCTTT

J: TRBJ2-1
size: few
V: TRBV5-4
D: -
CDR3: CASSLAGSVAHNEQFF
DNA: TGTGCCAGCAGCTTGGCTGGCAGCGTCGCACACAATGAGCAGTTCTTC

J: TRBJ2-5
size: -
V: TRBV20-1
D: TRBD1
CDR3: CSASLGTGLRETQYF
DNA: TGCAGTGCTAGTCTGGGGACAGGGTTAAGAGAGACCCAGTACTTC

J: TRBJ2-6
size: -
V: TRBV5-4
D: TRBD2
CDR3: CASSLLGAGGPAGANVLTF
DNA: TGTGCCAGCAGCCTGCTTGGGGCGGGAGGGCCCGCCGGGGCCAACGTCCTGACTTTC

J: TRBJ2-1
size: many
V: TRBV7-2
D: TRBD2
CDR3: CASSLESPAVPGGEQFF
DNA: TGTGCCAGCAGCTTAGAGAGCCCAGCAGTCCCGGGGGGTGAGCAGTTCTTC

J: TRBJ1-1
size: many
V: TRBV7-2
D: -
CDR3: CASSLSTVAITEAFF
DNA: TGTGCCAGCAGCTTATCCACAGTAGCGATCACTGAAGCTTTCTTT

J: TRBJ2-5
size: -
V: TRBV20-1
D: -
CDR3: CSGGYQETQYF
DNA: TGCAGTGGTGGGTACCAAGAGACCCAGTACTTC

J: TRBJ2-1
size: -
V: TRBV10-3
D: -
CDR3: CAISAGIGDYEQFF
DNA: TGTGCCATCAGCGCGGGGATAGGGGACTATGAGCAGTTCTTC

J: TRBJ1-5
size: -
V: TRBV6-6
D: TRBD1
CDR3: CASSYTGQGIRQPQHF
DNA: TGTGCCAGCAGTTACACCGGACAGGGGATAAGACAGCCCCAGCATTTT

J: TRBJ2-1
size: -
V: TRBV29-1
D: -
CDR3: CSVAQMTTPEQFF
DNA: TGCAGCGTTGCCCAAATGACTACGCCTGAGCAGTTCTTC

J: TRBJ2-7
size: few
V: TRBV27
D: -
CDR3: CASFSRAGQFKQYF
DNA: TGTGCCAGCTTTTCTCGTGCGGGACAGTTTAAGCAGTACTTC

J: TRBJ2-1
size: many
V: TRBV7-2
D: -
CDR3: CASSLYQDEQFF
DNA: TGTGCCAGCAGCTTGTATCAGGATGAGCAGTTCTTC